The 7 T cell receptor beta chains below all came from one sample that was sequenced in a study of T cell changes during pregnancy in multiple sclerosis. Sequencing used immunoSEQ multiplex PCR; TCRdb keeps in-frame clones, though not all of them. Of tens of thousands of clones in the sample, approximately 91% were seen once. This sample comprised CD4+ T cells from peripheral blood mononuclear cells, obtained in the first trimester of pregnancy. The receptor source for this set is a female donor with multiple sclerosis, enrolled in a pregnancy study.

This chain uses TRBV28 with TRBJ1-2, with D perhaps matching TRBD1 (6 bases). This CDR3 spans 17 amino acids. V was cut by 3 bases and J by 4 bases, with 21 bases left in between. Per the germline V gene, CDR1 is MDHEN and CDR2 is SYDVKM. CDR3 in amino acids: CASSFPVWGGLVYGYTF. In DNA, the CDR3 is TGTGCCAGCAGTTTTCCAGTCTGGGGGGGCCTAGTCTATGGCTACACCTTC.

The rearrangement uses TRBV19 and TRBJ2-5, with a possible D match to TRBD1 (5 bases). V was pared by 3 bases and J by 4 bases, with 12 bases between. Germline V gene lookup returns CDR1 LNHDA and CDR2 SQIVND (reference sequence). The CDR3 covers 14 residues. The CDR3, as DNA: TGTGCCAGTAGTATCCAGGCTCAGGGAGAGACCCAGTACTTC. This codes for CASSIQAQGETQYF.

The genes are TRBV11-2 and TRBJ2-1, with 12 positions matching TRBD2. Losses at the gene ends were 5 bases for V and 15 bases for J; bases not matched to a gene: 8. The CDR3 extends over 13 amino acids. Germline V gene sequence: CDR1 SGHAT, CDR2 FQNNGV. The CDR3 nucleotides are TGTGCCAGCAGCCCCTCCGGGACTAGCGGGCGGTTCTTC. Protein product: CASSPSGTSGRFF.

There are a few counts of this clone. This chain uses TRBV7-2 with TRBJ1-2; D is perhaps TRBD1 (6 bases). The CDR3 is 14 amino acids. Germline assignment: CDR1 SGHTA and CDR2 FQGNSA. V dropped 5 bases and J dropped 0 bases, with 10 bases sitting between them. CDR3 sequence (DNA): TGTGCCAGCAGCACCCGGACAGCTAACTATGGCTACACCTTC. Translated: CASSTRTANYGYTF.

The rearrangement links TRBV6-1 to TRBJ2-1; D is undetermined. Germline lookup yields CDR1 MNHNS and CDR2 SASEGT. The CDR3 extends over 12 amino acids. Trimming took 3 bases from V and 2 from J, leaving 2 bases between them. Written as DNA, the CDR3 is TGTGCCAGCAGTGACACCTACAATGAGCAGTTCTTC. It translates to CASSDTYNEQFF.

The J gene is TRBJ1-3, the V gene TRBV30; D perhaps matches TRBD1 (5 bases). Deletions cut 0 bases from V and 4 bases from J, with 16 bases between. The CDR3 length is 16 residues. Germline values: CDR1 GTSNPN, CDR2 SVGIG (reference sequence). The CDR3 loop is CAWSVRSRGSGNTIYF. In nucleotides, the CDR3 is TGTGCCTGGAGTGTACGAAGTCGGGGGTCAGGAAACACCATATATTTT. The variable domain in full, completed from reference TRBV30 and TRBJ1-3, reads SQTIHQWPATLVQPVGSPLSLECTVEGTSNPNLYWYRQAAGRGLQLLFYSVGIGQISSEVPQNLSASRPQDRQFILSSKKLLLSDSGFYLCAWSVRSRGSGNTIYFGEGSWLTVV.

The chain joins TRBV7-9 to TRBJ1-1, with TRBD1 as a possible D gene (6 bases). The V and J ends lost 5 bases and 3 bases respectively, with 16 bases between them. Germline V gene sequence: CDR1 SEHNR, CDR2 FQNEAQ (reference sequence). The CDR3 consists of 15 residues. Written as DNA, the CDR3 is TGTGCCAGCAGCCCTCAGGGGTTGAGGGACACTGAAGCTTTCTTT. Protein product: CASSPQGLRDTEAFF.